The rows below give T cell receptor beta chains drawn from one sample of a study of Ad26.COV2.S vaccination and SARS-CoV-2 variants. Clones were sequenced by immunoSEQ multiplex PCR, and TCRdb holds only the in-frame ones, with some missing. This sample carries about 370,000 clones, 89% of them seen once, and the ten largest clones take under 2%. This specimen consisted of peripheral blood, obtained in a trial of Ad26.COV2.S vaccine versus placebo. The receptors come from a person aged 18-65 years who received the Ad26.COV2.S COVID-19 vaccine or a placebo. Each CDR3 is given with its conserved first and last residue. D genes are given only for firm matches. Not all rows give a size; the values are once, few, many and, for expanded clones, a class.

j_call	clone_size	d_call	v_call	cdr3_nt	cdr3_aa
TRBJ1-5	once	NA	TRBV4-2	TGTGCCAGCAGCCGGGCGGCGGACAATCAGCCCCAGCATTTT	CASSRAADNQPQHF
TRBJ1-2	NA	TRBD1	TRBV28	TGTGCCAGCAGTTTAAATGTGCGACAGGGGTATGGCTACACCTTC	CASSLNVRQGYGYTF
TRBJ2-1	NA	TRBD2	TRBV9	TGTGCCAGCAACCGACTAGCGGGAGGTGGACACAATGAGCAGTTCTTC	CASNRLAGGGHNEQFF
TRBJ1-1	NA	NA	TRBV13	TGTGCCAGCAGTTCGCTTGGGCCAAACACTGAAGCTTTCTTT	CASSSLGPNTEAFF
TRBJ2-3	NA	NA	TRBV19	TGTGCCACCCGCGTTCATAGCACAGATACGCAGTATTTT	CATRVHSTDTQYF
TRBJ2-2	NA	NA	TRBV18	TGTGCCAGCTCACGGCCGACCGGGGAGCTGTTTTTT	CASSRPTGELFF
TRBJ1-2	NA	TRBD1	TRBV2	TGTGCCAGCAGCGGACAGGGTATGACGGGCTACACCTTC	CASSGQGMTGYTF
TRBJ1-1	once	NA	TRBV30	TGTGCCTGGACAGGCCTTGAAGCTTTCTTT	CAWTGLEAFF
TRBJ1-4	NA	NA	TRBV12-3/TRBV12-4	TGTGCCAGCAGTTTAGCTAGTGAAAAACTGTTTTTT	CASSLASEKLFF
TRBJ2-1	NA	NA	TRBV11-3	TGTGCCAGCAGCCCCAGGTGGGGGAGCTCCTACAATGAGCAGTTCTTC	CASSPRWGSSYNEQFF
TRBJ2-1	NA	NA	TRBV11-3	TGTGCCAGCAGCTTAGGGGATCAGGGAAATGAGCAGTTCTTC	CASSLGDQGNEQFF
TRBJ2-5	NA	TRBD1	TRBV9	TGTGCCAGCAGCCCGGGACAGCAAGAGACCCAGTACTTC	CASSPGQQETQYF
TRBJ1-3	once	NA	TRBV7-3	TGTGCCAGCAGTCGTTTTCCTTGGCCTAGGGCTGGAAACACCATATATTTT	CASSRFPWPRAGNTIYF
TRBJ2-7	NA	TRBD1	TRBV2	TGTGCCAGCAGTGAAGTGGCGACAGGGAGCTACGAGCAGTACTTC	CASSEVATGSYEQYF
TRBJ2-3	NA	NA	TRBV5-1	TGCGCCAGCAGCTTCGAAGGGGTAGATACGCAGTATTTT	CASSFEGVDTQYF
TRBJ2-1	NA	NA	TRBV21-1	TGTGCCAGCAGCTCTGGGGGTTTCCCATCCTACAATGAGCAGTTCTTC	CASSSGGFPSYNEQFF
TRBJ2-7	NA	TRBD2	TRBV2	TGTGCCAGCAGTCCCCGGACTAGCGGGATTTCCTACGAGCAGTACTTC	CASSPRTSGISYEQYF
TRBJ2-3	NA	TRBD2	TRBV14	TGTGCCAGCAGCCCGAAACTAGCGGCAGCCATCGATACGCAGTATTTT	CASSPKLAAAIDTQYF
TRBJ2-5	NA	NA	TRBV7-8	TGTGCCAGCAGCTTACAGTCATTTCGCGGAGAGACCCAGTACTTC	CASSLQSFRGETQYF
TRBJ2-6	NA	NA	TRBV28	TGTGCCAGCAGCTTCGGGTCAGGGTCTGGGGCCAACGTCCTGACTTTC	CASSFGSGSGANVLTF
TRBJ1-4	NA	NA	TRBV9	TGTGCCAGCAGCGTAGGGGTAGGAAATGAAAAACTGTTTTTT	CASSVGVGNEKLFF